One and the same sample provided the 12 T cell receptor beta chains below, sequenced in a study of CD8+ T cells in alopecia areata. Sequencing used cDNA as its template, made by extracting RNA and reverse transcribing it. Assay: immunoSEQ multiplex PCR; the TCRdb copy retains only in-frame clones and omits some. The data contain 150,000 or so clones, 50% to 65% of them seen just once; the ten biggest clones take up approximately 20%. This specimen was CD8+ T cells sorted from blood, taken at week 0. All receptors derive from a human donor with alopecia areata.

Comments on this clone: Other nucleotide sequences from this sample produce the same CDR3. V gene TRBV19 combines with J gene TRBJ1-1, with D unclear. There are 12 residues in the CDR3. Per the germline V gene, CDR1 is LNHDA and CDR2 is SQIVND (reference sequence). V lost 9 bases and J lost 2, with 10 bases in between. The CDR3 bases are TGTGCCAGCAGCCTGGGAAACACTGAAGCTTTCTTT. It encodes CASSLGNTEAFF.

The V call is TRBV4-3, the J call TRBJ2-7, with D possibly matching TRBD2 (6 bases). CDR1 is LGHNA and CDR2 is YSLEER in the germline V gene. This CDR3 contains 14 residues. Trimming shortened V by 0 bases and J by 3 bases, and 9 bases separated the two germline ends. Here the CDR3 reads CASSQDVGGYEQYF. The CDR3 DNA follows: TGCGCCAGCAGCCAAGATGTGGGGGGCTACGAGCAGTACTTC.

J is TRBJ1-4 and V is TRBV12-5; D is undetermined. CDR3 size: 12 residues. V lost 2 bases and J lost 14, with 12 bases in between. The germline gives CDR1 LGHNT, CDR2 FRNRAP. This CDR3 reads CASGLPRTKLFF. CDR3 DNA: TGTGCTAGTGGTTTGCCCCGGACGAAGCTGTTTTTT.

A single count supports this clone. The V gene is TRBV19, the J gene TRBJ1-1; 8 nucleotides line up with TRBD1. In germline, CDR1 is LNHDA, CDR2 SQIVND (reference sequence). CDR3 length: 13 amino acids. Losses at the gene ends were 5 bases for V and 4 bases for J; bases not matched to a gene: 3. The CDR3 DNA is TGTGCCAGTAGTTTAACAGGGGGCACTGAAGCTTTCTTT. Translation: CASSLTGGTEAFF.

The chain couples TRBV7-3 to TRBJ2-5; TRBD1 matches 7 bases. With 5 bases clipped from V and 2 bases from J, the junction kept 8 bases outside the gene matches. The length of the CDR3 is 15 residues. Germline V gene lookup returns CDR1 SGHTA and CDR2 FQGTGA. Here the CDR3 reads CASSPTGARQETQYF. DNA for the CDR3: TGTGCCAGCAGCCCTACAGGGGCTCGTCAAGAGACCCAGTACTTC.

This chain uses TRBV7-3 with TRBJ2-3; 7 nucleotides align to TRBD1. Germline V CDR1 and CDR2: SGHTA, FQGTGA. The CDR3 is 15 amino acids. V lost 0 bases to trimming and J lost 4 bases; unmatched junction nucleotides: 4. Written as DNA, the CDR3 is TGTGCCAGCAGCTTAACCCCGGGGACAGCAGATACGCAGTATTTT. Translation: CASSLTPGTADTQYF.

There are a few counts of this clone. J is TRBJ2-7 and V is TRBV19, with D possibly matching TRBD1 (6 bases). The V end lost 6 bases, the J end lost 1 base, and 10 bases lay between the germline ends. The CDR3 loop spans 13 amino acids. In germline, CDR1 is LNHDA, CDR2 SQIVND (reference sequence). The CDR3 nucleotides read TGTGCCAGTAGCTGGGACACATCCTACGAGCAGTACTTC. It encodes CASSWDTSYEQYF.

The chain carries TRBV14 and TRBJ2-3; D gene uncertain. Germline assignment: CDR1 SGHDN and CDR2 FVKESK. The CDR3 consists of 12 residues. V lost 1 base and J lost 3, with 2 bases in between. The CDR3 DNA reads as TGTGCCAGCAGCCAAGGGACAGATACGCAGTATTTT. Its protein is CASSQGTDTQYF. Variable domain in full (rest from reference TRBV14 and TRBJ2-3): EAGVTQFPSHSVIEKGQTVTLRCDPISGHDNLYWYRRVMGKEIKFLLHFVKESKQDESGMPNNRFLAERTGGTYSTLKVQPAELEDSGVYFCASSQGTDTQYFGPGTRLTVL.

To note about this clone: At the DNA level, this CDR3 is encoded by other sequences in the same sample as well. This chain links TRBV9 with TRBJ2-7; no clear D gene. Germline CDR1 and CDR2: SGDLS and YYNGEE. The CDR3 runs to 14 residues. V lost 4 bases and J 0 bases, leaving 11 bases between the germline ends. CDR3 sequence reads: CASSPRPSSYEQYF. The CDR3 DNA sequence: TGTGCCAGCAGCCCCCGTCCTAGCTCCTACGAGCAGTACTTC. The entire variable domain, with the rest obtained from reference TRBV9 and TRBJ2-7, is as follows: DSGVTQTPKHLITATGQRVTLRCSPRSGDLSVYWYQQSLDQGLQFLIQYYNGEERAKGNILERFSAQQFPDLHSELNLSSLELGDSALYFCASSPRPSSYEQYFGPGTRLTVT.

This clone was seen many times. The chain carries TRBV11-2 and TRBJ2-3, with 7 bases lining up with TRBD2. CDR1 and CDR2 (germline): SGHAT, FQNNGV. Trimming took 1 base from V and 3 from J; bases not matched to a gene: 7. The CDR3 covers 16 residues. Here the CDR3 DNA reads TGTGCCAGCAGCTTAGGAGTGGCGGGGGAGACAGATACGCAGTATTTT. Translated: CASSLGVAGETDTQYF.

This chain links TRBV30 with TRBJ1-4, with 10 bases fitting TRBD1. Germline-derived CDR1 and CDR2 are GTSNPN and SVGIG (reference sequence). The ends lost 5 bases at V and 8 bases at J; junction bases unmatched: 8. The CDR3 has 14 amino acids. The CDR3 DNA sequence: TGTGCCTGGTCTTCGGGACAGGGGAGGGAAAAACTGTTTTTT. This gives the protein CAWSSGQGREKLFF.

The chain employs TRBV6-5 and TRBJ2-1; TRBD2 matches at 11 bases. This CDR3 region has 15 residues. The germline V gene encodes CDR1 MNHEY and CDR2 SVGAGI. V gave up 5 bases and J gave up 4 bases; unmatched junction bases: 4. CDR3 loop: CASSPGLAEYNEQFF. The CDR3 nucleotides are TGTGCCAGCAGTCCGGGACTAGCGGAATACAATGAGCAGTTCTTC.